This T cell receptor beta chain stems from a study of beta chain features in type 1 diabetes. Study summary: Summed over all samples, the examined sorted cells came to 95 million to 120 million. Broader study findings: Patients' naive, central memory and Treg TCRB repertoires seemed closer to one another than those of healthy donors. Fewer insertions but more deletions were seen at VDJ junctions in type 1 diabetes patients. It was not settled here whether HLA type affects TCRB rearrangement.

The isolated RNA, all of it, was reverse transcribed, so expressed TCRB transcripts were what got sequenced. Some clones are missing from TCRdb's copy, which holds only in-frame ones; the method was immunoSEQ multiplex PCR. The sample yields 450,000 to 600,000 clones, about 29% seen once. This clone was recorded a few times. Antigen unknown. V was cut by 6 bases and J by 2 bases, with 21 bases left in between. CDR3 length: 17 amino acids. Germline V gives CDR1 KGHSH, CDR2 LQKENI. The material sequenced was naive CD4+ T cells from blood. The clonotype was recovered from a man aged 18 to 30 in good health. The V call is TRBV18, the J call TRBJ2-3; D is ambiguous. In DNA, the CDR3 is TGTGCCAGCTCGCCTAAGTACGGCCTCGAGTCCACAGATACGCAGTATTTT. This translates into CASSPKYGLESTDTQYF. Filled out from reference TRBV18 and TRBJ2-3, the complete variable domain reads NAGVMQNPRHLVRRRGQEARLRCSPMKGHSHVYWYRQLPEEGLKFMVYLQKENIIDESGMPKERFSAEFPKEGPSILRIQQVVRGDSAAYFCASSPKYGLESTDTQYFGPGTRLTVL.